These 8 T cell receptor beta chains were sequenced from one sample in a study of cytomegalovirus exposure and HLA in healthy donors. Amplification used 60 Vbeta primers and 13 Jbeta primers. TCRdb's table, derived via immunoSEQ multiplex PCR, lists solely in-frame clones and lacks some. The listing records over 30,000 clones. The sequencing sample was made of PBMCs. These receptor sequences come from a woman aged 35 to 49 in good health and CMV-seropositive.

This chain joins TRBV18 and TRBJ2-7; D remains ambiguous. This CDR3 is 16 amino acids long. Germline V lookup: CDR1 KGHSH, CDR2 LQKENI. V was shortened by 2 bases and J by 9 bases, with 23 bases between the two germline ends. The CDR3 reads CASSPTSQRTSAGQYF. The DNA of the CDR3 is TGTGCCAGCTCACCAACATCCCAGAGAACATCTGCAGGGCAGTACTTC.

The J gene is TRBJ1-4, the V gene TRBV30; 8 bases are shared with TRBD1. CDR1 and CDR2 from the germline V gene are GTSNPN and SVGIG (reference sequence). CDR3 length: 14 residues. After removal of 3 bases from V and 7 bases from J, the junction contained 7 bases not matched to a gene. The CDR3: CAWRKTRGLEKLFF. CDR3 nucleotide sequence: TGTGCCTGGAGGAAAACCAGGGGGCTTGAAAAACTGTTTTTT.

This rearrangement joins TRBV6-5 to TRBJ2-1; tentatively, D is TRBD2 (5 bases). Trimming removed 5 bases from V and 4 bases from J, with 12 bases in between. This CDR3 region has 14 residues. CDR1 and CDR2 from the germline V gene are MNHEY and SVGAGI. The CDR3 DNA follows: TGTGCCAGCAGTCCGGTGAGGAGGTACAATGAGCAGTTCTTC. It translates to CASSPVRRYNEQFF.

The chain employs TRBV30 and TRBJ2-1; 9 bases map to TRBD1. From germline, CDR1 is GTSNPN and CDR2 SVGIG (reference sequence). J gave up 10 bases and V 4 bases, and 8 bases lay outside the gene matches. The CDR3 runs to 13 residues. Here the CDR3 reads CAWTGQGNGEQFF. CDR3 nucleotides: TGTGCCTGGACGGGACAGGGAAACGGGGAGCAGTTCTTC.

The J gene is TRBJ1-6, the V gene TRBV18; the D is unclear. This CDR3 has 12 amino acids. V dropped 3 bases and J dropped 7 bases, with 4 bases sitting between them. The germline gives CDR1 KGHSH, CDR2 LQKENI. CDR3 bases: TGTGCCAGCTCACCGGCAAATTCACCCCTCCACTTT. Encoded protein: CASSPANSPLHF.

The CDR3 DNA sequence: TGTGCCAGCAGCACTGGACTAGTCTACGAGCAGTACTTC. This sequence encodes CASSTGLVYEQYF. V and J are TRBV7-2 and TRBJ2-7; 7 nucleotides match TRBD2. The CDR3 is 13 amino acids. Losses at the gene ends were 5 bases for V and 3 bases for J; bases not matched to a gene: 4. Germline V gives CDR1 SGHTA, CDR2 FQGNSA.

This chain connects TRBV28 to TRBJ1-2; D call uncertain. V lost 3 bases and J 1 base, leaving 12 bases between the germline ends. CDR3 size: 15 residues. Germline values: CDR1 MDHEN, CDR2 SYDVKM. For the CDR3, the DNA is TGTGCCAGCAGTTTCGGCGGAGTTGGTAACTATGGCTACACCTTC. Its protein is CASSFGGVGNYGYTF.

J is TRBJ1-2 and V is TRBV15, with 8 bases fitting TRBD1. The CDR3 loop spans 14 amino acids. With V trimmed by 4 bases and J by 6 bases, 7 bases remained unmatched. In germline, CDR1 is LNHNV, CDR2 YYDKDF (reference sequence). DNA for the CDR3: TGTGCCACCAGCAAACCGACAGGGGCGAATGGCTACACCTTC. The encoded protein is CATSKPTGANGYTF.